This T cell receptor beta chain was retrieved from a study of early T cells in non-severe SARS-CoV-2 infection. Background on the study: Chains from this unsorted whole-blood bulk RNA could not be paired.

MiXCR, applied by TCRdb to the 5' RACE reads, yields one record per CDR3 protein. The sample contains fewer than 65,000 distinct CDR3 sequences, roughly 8% of which appear only once. The receptor was derived from an adult who was a healthcare worker with PCR-confirmed SARS-CoV-2 infection or an uninfected control (not recorded which). The specimen comprised whole blood, sampled at baseline.

In DNA form, the CDR3 reads TGCAGTGCTAGAGATAAGGGACAGGGGCCTGGAAACACCATATATTTT. This gives the protein CSARDKGQGPGNTIYF. This chain joins TRBV20-1 and TRBJ1-3; 10 nucleotides align to TRBD1. Germline-derived CDR1 and CDR2 are DFQATT and SNEGSKA (reference sequence). Losses at the gene ends were 0 bases for V and 2 bases for J; bases not matched to a gene: 4. The CDR3 loop spans 16 amino acids.